This T cell receptor (beta chain) was documented in a study of blood T cell repertoires in COVID-19. In the study overall: Samples came from the United States, Italy and Spain, spanning acute and convalescent COVID-19.

Sequencing used immunoSEQ multiplex PCR; TCRdb keeps in-frame clones, though not all of them. The profile covers more than 300,000 clones, with 85% to 90% appearing a single time and about 7% taken by the ten largest. The CDR3 covers 13 residues. Trimming removed 4 bases from V and 3 bases from J, with 9 bases in between. Germline CDR1 is LNHDA and CDR2 is SQIVND (reference sequence). Patients at the Seattle site were enrolled during active infection and followed longitudinally. The source material was peripheral blood. The chain couples TRBV19 to TRBJ1-1; the D gene is possibly TRBD1 (5 bases). This receptor was taken from a woman aged 70-85 years with COVID-19, enrolled during active disease. CDR3: CASSRSRDTEAFF. The CDR3 DNA reads as TGTGCCAGTAGTAGATCCAGGGACACTGAAGCTTTCTTT. Full variable domain (outside the CDR3, taken from reference TRBV19 and TRBJ1-1): DGGITQSPKYLFRKEGQNVTLSCEQNLNHDAMYWYRQDPGQGLRLIYYSQIVNDFQKGDIAEGYSVSREKKESFPLTVTSAQKNPTAFYLCASSRSRDTEAFFGQGTRLTVV.